This is a list of T cell receptor beta chains from one sample in a study of beta chain features in type 1 diabetes. The table came from immunoSEQ multiplex PCR; TCRdb's copy has only in-frame clones and leaves some out. The sample contains about 900,000 clones, roughly 16% of which appear only once. Sequencing was performed on naive CD4+ T cells from blood. These receptors all stem from a woman between 18 and 30 years old in good health. Each CDR3 is given with its conserved first and last residue. The order of the fields is V gene, D gene, J gene, clone size, CDR3 protein, CDR3 DNA. The D gene is left open where the match is weak. Not every row has a clone size; where given, it reads once, few, many or a size class.

TRBV9	NA	TRBJ2-3	few	CASSGSAQTQYF	TGTGCCAGCAGCGGGTCGGCTCAAACGCAGTATTTT
TRBV5-1	NA	TRBJ2-4	NA	CASSLATGTAKNIQYF	TGCGCCAGCAGCTTGGCGACAGGGACTGCCAAAAACATTCAGTACTTC
TRBV4-2	NA	TRBJ2-3	NA	CASSQDGFYTDTQYF	TGTGCCAGCAGCCAAGACGGTTTTTACACAGATACGCAGTATTTT
TRBV2	TRBD1	TRBJ2-5	few	CASRTGFFVETQYF	TGTGCCAGTAGGACAGGGTTCTTCGTGGAGACCCAGTACTTC
TRBV10-3	NA	TRBJ2-1	few	CAISEPSAGASYNEQFF	TGTGCCATCAGTGAGCCCTCGGCAGGGGCGTCCTACAATGAGCAGTTCTTC
TRBV6-5	TRBD2	TRBJ2-5	NA	CASSSPTSWETQYF	TGTGCCAGCAGCTCCCCGACTAGCTGGGAGACCCAGTACTTC
TRBV19	NA	TRBJ2-3	NA	CASSISGSTDTQYF	TGTGCCAGTAGTATAAGTGGGAGCACAGATACGCAGTATTTT
TRBV28	NA	TRBJ2-7	NA	CASSLTGPSYEQYF	TGTGCCAGCAGTCTTACAGGGCCGTCCTACGAGCAGTACTTC
TRBV5-5	NA	TRBJ1-2	NA	CASSPVNYGYTF	TGTGCCAGCAGCCCTGTTAACTATGGCTACACCTTC
TRBV15	NA	TRBJ2-7	NA	CATSKRYGNEQYF	TGTGCCACCAGCAAAAGGTATGGGAACGAGCAGTACTTC
TRBV19	NA	TRBJ2-2	NA	CASSIDLLRGPNTGELFF	TGTGCCAGTAGTATAGATCTTTTAAGGGGCCCGAACACCGGGGAGCTGTTTTTT
TRBV7-6	NA	TRBJ2-5	few	CASSLSHQETQYF	TGTGCCAGCAGCTTAAGCCACCAAGAGACCCAGTACTTC
TRBV7-2	NA	TRBJ2-3	few	CATSSRTDTQYF	TGTGCCACCAGTTCCCGCACAGATACGCAGTATTTT
TRBV18	TRBD2	TRBJ2-7	NA	CASSQSRGSGRTSSYEQYF	TGTGCCAGCTCACAAAGCAGGGGTAGCGGGAGGACCTCCTCCTACGAGCAGTACTTC
TRBV5-6	NA	TRBJ1-4	few	CASSLAGQADTEGRVF	TGTGCCAGCAGCTTGGCAGGCCAGGCCGACACGGAAGGGCGCGTTTTT
TRBV7-6	TRBD1	TRBJ2-1	few	CASSRGGSSYNEQFF	TGTGCCAGCAGTAGAGGGGGCAGCTCCTACAATGAGCAGTTCTTC
TRBV9	NA	TRBJ2-2	few	CASSQLGIGELFF	TGTGCCAGCAGCCAACTAGGGATCGGGGAGCTGTTTTTT
TRBV9	NA	TRBJ2-2	NA	CASSVVGGTGELFF	TGTGCCAGCAGCGTAGTAGGAGGAACCGGGGAGCTGTTTTTT
TRBV21-1	NA	TRBJ2-3	NA	CASIPPRTSGEDTQYF	TGTGCCAGCATCCCCCCCAGGACTAGCGGTGAGGATACGCAGTATTTT
TRBV14	NA	TRBJ2-1	many	CASSQGHSSYNEQFF	TGTGCCAGCAGCCAAGGGCATAGCTCCTACAATGAGCAGTTCTTC
TRBV13	TRBD2	TRBJ2-1	NA	CASSWLAGGVGTYNEQFF	TGTGCCAGCAGCTGGCTAGCGGGAGGTGTGGGGACATACAATGAGCAGTTCTTC
TRBV7-8	NA	TRBJ1-2	few	CASSPGPESYSGYTF	TGTGCCAGCAGCCCGGGCCCAGAGTCCTATTCTGGCTACACCTTC
TRBV14	TRBD1	TRBJ2-2	few	CASSQRQGEAGELFF	TGTGCCAGCAGCCAAAGACAGGGGGAAGCCGGGGAGCTGTTTTTT
TRBV11-2	NA	TRBJ2-2	NA	CASSLMANTGELFF	TGTGCCAGCAGCTTAATGGCGAACACCGGGGAGCTGTTTTTT
TRBV23-1	NA	TRBJ1-1	NA	CASSQTTGTTEAFF	TGCGCCAGCAGTCAAACCACAGGGACCACTGAAGCTTTCTTT
TRBV7-9	TRBD1	TRBJ2-5	NA	CASRMGQGQETQYF	TGTGCCAGCAGGATGGGACAGGGCCAAGAGACCCAGTACTTC
TRBV19	NA	TRBJ2-1	NA	CASRRDPALNEQFF	TGTGCCAGTAGACGCGACCCGGCACTCAATGAGCAGTTCTTC
TRBV15	TRBD2	TRBJ2-1	few	CATSPWPNVAGVHNEQFF	TGTGCCACCAGCCCTTGGCCAAATGTAGCGGGAGTCCACAATGAGCAGTTCTTC
TRBV6-5	NA	TRBJ2-6	NA	CASSYYASGANVLTF	TGTGCCAGCAGTTACTACGCCAGTGGGGCCAACGTCCTGACTTTC
TRBV6-6	NA	TRBJ2-2	few	CASRTSSGELFF	TGTGCCAGCAGGACAAGTTCCGGGGAGCTGTTTTTT
TRBV4-2	NA	TRBJ2-2	NA	CASSQDMRGNTGELFF	TGTGCCAGCAGCCAAGATATGCGGGGCAACACCGGGGAGCTGTTTTTT
TRBV5-6	NA	TRBJ2-5	NA	CASSFRATGEQYF	TGTGCCAGCAGCTTTCGGGCGACCGGGGAGCAGTACTTC
TRBV28	NA	TRBJ2-3	NA	CASFRGAGDTQYF	TGTGCCAGTTTTCGAGGGGCTGGAGATACGCAGTATTTT
TRBV18	TRBD2	TRBJ2-5	once	CASSPSSGRGETQYF	TGTGCCAGCTCTCCCTCTAGCGGAAGAGGAGAGACCCAGTACTTC
TRBV18	NA	TRBJ1-2	few	CASSEDGYGYTF	TGTGCCAGCTCAGAGGACGGCTATGGCTACACCTTC
TRBV2	NA	TRBJ2-1	NA	CASERMAGIYNEQFF	TGTGCCAGCGAGAGGATGGCGGGGATCTACAATGAGCAGTTCTTC
TRBV18	TRBD1	TRBJ1-4	NA	CASSPGQGREKLFF	TGTGCCAGCTCACCGGGACAGGGGAGAGAAAAACTGTTTTTT
TRBV19	NA	TRBJ2-5	NA	CASRARQQETQYF	TGTGCCAGCAGGGCCAGACAGCAAGAGACCCAGTACTTC
TRBV19	TRBD2	TRBJ2-1	NA	CASSMGLGTSTKASYNEQFF	TGTGCCAGTAGCATGGGATTGGGGACTAGCACAAAAGCATCCTACAATGAGCAGTTCTTC
TRBV9	TRBD1	TRBJ2-7	NA	CASSGDRGPREQYF	TGTGCCAGCAGCGGGGACAGGGGGCCTCGCGAGCAGTACTTC
TRBV29-1	TRBD1	TRBJ1-1	few	CSTRDRYSEAFF	TGCAGCACCCGGGACAGGTATTCTGAAGCTTTCTTT
TRBV27	NA	TRBJ2-6	NA	CASSLSINRAGANVLTF	TGTGCCAGCAGTTTATCGATAAACAGGGCCGGGGCCAACGTCCTGACTTTC